The source of this T cell receptor beta chain is a study of cytomegalovirus exposure and HLA in healthy donors. General study points: Exclusion as indistinguishable affected some V segments, including TRBV6-2 and TRBV6-3.

The PCR made use of 60 Vbeta and 13 Jbeta primers. The method was immunoSEQ multiplex PCR; TCRdb's version includes in-frame clones alone and lacks a portion of them. The data show 160,000 or so clones, approximately 88% seen once. The CDR3 is made up of 14 amino acids. V lost 0 bases and J lost 4, with 10 bases in between. The germline gives CDR1 SGHNT, CDR2 YYREEE (reference sequence). As to this clone: The antigen is unknown.

The chain recombines TRBV5-4 with TRBJ1-2; possibly TRBD1 for D (6 bases). Source material: PBMCs. The clonotype originates from a woman aged 18-29 years in good health and CMV-seronegative. The CDR3 reads CASSLAGALYGYTF. CDR3 bases: TGTGCCAGCAGCTTGGCAGGGGCGCTCTATGGCTACACCTTC.